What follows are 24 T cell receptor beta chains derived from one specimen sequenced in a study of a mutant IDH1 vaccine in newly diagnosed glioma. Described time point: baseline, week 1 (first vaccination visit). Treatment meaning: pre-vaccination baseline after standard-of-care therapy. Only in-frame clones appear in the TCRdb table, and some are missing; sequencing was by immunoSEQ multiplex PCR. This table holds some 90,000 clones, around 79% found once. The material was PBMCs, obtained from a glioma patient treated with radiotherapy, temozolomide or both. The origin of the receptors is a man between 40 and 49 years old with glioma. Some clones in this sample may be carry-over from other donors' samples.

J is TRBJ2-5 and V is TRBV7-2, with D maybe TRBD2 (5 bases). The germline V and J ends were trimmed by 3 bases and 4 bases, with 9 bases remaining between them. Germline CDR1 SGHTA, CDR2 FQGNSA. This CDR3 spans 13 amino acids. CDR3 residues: CASSFAGGETQYF. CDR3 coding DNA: TGTGCCAGCAGCTTCGCAGGAGGAGAGACCCAGTACTTC.

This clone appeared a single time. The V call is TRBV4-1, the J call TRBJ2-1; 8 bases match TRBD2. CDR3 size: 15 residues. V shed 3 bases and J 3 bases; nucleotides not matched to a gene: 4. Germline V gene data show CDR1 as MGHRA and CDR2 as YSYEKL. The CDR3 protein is CASSHRGGNYNEQFF. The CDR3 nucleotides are TGCGCCAGCAGCCACCGGGGGGGGAACTACAATGAGCAGTTCTTC.

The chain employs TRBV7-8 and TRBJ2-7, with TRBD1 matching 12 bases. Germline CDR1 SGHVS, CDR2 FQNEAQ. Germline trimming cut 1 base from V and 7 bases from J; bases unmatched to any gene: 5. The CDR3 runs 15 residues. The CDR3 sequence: CASSLVGQGAPEQYF. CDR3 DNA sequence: TGTGCCAGCAGCTTAGTGGGACAGGGGGCGCCTGAGCAGTACTTC.

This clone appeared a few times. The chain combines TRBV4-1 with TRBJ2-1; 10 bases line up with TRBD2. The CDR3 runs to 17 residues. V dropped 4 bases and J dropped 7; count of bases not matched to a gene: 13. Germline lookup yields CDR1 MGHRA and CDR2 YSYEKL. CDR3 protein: CASSPYYTSGNSNEQFF. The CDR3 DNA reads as TGCGCCAGCAGCCCCTATTACACTAGCGGGAATTCTAATGAGCAGTTCTTC.

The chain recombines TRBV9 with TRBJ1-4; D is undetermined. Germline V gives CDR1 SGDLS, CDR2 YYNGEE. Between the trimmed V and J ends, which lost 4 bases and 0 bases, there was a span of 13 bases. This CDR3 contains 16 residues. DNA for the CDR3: TGTGCCAGCAGCCGAGCGGGCACCGCAACTAATGAAAAACTGTTTTTT. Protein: CASSRAGTATNEKLFF.

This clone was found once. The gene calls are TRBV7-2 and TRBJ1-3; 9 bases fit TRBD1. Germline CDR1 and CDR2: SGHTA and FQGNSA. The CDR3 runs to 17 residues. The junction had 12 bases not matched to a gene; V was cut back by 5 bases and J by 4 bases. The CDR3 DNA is TGTGCCAGCAGCCCTGGCCCTAGACAGGGGGGCGGAAACACCATATATTTT. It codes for CASSPGPRQGGGNTIYF. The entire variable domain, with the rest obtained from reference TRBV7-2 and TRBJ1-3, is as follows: GAGVSQSPSNKVTEKGKDVELRCDPISGHTALYWYRQSLGQGLEFLIYFQGNSAPDKSGLPSDRFSAERTGGSVSTLTIQRTQQEDSAVYLCASSPGPRQGGGNTIYFGEGSWLTVV.

CDR3 amino acids: CASSARQGTQETQYF. The CDR3 DNA sequence: TGCGCCAGCAGCGCCCGACAGGGTACCCAAGAGACCCAGTACTTC. The V gene is TRBV5-1, the J gene TRBJ2-5; 7 nucleotides align to TRBD1. This CDR3 contains 15 residues. Germline trimming cut 4 bases from V and 1 base from J; bases unmatched to any gene: 7. Per the germline V gene, CDR1 is SGHRS and CDR2 is YFSETQ.

For the CDR3, the DNA is TGTGCCAGCATCCCTGACAGGGGAGATGGCTACACCTTC. Its translation is CASIPDRGDGYTF. The chain couples TRBV7-9 to TRBJ1-2; the match to TRBD1 covers 8 bases. The CDR3 is 13 amino acids. Germline V gene lookup returns CDR1 SEHNR and CDR2 FQNEAQ (reference sequence). The V gene end was trimmed by 7 bases and the J gene end by 6 bases; junction bases not matched to a gene: 7.

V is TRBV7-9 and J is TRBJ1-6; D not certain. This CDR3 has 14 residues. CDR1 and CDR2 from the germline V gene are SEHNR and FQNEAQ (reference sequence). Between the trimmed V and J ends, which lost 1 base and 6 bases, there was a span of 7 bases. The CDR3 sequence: CASSLGQTNSPLHF. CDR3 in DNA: TGTGCCAGCAGCTTAGGGCAGACTAATTCACCCCTCCACTTT. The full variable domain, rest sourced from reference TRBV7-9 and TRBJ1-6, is DTGVSQNPRHKITKRGQNVTFRCDPISEHNRLYWYRQTLGQGPEFLTYFQNEAQLEKSRLLSDRFSAERPKGSFSTLEIQRTEQGDSAMYLCASSLGQTNSPLHFGNGTRLTVT.

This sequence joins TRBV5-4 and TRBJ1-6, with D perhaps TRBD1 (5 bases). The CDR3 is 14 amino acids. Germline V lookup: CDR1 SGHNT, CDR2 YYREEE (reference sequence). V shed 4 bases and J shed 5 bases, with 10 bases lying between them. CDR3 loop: CASSQDINNSPLHF. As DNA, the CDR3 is TGTGCCAGCAGCCAGGACATTAATAATTCACCCCTCCACTTT.

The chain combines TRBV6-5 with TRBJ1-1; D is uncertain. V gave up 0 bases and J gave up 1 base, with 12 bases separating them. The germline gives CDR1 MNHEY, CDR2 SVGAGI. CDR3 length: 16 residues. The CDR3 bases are TGTGCCAGCAGTTACTCGATTCAAGGGCAGAACACTGAAGCTTTCTTT. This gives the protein CASSYSIQGQNTEAFF.

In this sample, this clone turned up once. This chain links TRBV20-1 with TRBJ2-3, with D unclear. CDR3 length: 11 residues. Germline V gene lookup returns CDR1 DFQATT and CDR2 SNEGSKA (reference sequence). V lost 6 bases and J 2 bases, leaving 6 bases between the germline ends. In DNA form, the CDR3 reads TGCAGTGCCCGTACCACAGATACGCAGTATTTT. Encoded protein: CSARTTDTQYF.

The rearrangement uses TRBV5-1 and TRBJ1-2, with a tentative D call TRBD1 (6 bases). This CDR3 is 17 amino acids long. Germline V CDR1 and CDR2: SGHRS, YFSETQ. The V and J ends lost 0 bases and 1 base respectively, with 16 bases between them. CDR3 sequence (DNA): TGCGCCAGCAGCTTGGACCCACAACGCAGGGGTAACTATGGCTACACCTTC. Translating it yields CASSLDPQRRGNYGYTF.

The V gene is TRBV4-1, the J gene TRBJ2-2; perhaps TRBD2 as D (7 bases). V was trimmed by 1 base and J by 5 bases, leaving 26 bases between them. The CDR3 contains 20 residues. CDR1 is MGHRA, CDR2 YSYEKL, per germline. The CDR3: CASSQGPLAGDNPRTGELFF. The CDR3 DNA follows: TGCGCCAGCAGCCAAGGTCCCCTTGCGGGGGACAACCCCCGGACCGGGGAGCTGTTTTTT.

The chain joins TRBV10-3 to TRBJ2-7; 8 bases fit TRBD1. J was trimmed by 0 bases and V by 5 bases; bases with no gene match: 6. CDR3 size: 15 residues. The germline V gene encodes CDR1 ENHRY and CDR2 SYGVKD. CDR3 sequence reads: CAISQGAGGSYEQYF. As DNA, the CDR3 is TGTGCCATCAGTCAGGGGGCAGGGGGCTCCTACGAGCAGTACTTC.

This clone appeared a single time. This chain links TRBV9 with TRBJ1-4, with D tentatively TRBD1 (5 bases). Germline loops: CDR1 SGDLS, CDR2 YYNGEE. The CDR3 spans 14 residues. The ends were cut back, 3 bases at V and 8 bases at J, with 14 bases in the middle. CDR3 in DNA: TGTGCCAGCAGCGCGCTGAGGGACGGAGAAAAACTGTTTTTT. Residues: CASSALRDGEKLFF.

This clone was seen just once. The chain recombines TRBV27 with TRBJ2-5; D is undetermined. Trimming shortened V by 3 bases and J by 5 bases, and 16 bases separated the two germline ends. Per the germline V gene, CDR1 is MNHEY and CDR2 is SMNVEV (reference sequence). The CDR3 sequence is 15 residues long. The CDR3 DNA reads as TGTGCCAGCAGTTTGGCCCCGTGGCGGCGGGAGACCCAGTACTTC. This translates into CASSLAPWRRETQYF.

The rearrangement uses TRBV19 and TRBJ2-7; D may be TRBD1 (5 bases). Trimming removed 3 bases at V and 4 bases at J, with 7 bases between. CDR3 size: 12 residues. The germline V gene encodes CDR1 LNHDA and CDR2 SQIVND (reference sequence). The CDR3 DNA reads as TGTGCCAGTAGTATCGACAGTTACGAGCAGTACTTC. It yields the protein CASSIDSYEQYF.

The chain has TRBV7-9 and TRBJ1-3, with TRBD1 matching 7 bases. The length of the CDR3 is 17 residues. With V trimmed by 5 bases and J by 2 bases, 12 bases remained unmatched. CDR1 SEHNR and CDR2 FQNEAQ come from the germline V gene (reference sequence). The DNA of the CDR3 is TGTGCCAGCAGCCAAATTAGACAGGGAGGTACTGGAAACACCATATATTTT. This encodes CASSQIRQGGTGNTIYF. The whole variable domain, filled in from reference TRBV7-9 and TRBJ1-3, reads DTGVSQNPRHKITKRGQNVTFRCDPISEHNRLYWYRQTLGQGPEFLTYFQNEAQLEKSRLLSDRFSAERPKGSFSTLEIQRTEQGDSAMYLCASSQIRQGGTGNTIYFGEGSWLTVV.

CDR3 loop: CSVVILGLGEKLFF. The CDR3 DNA reads as TGCAGCGTTGTAATACTGGGGTTGGGAGAAAAACTGTTTTTT. The chain employs TRBV29-1 and TRBJ1-4, with D unresolved. Trimming pared 4 bases from V and 8 bases from J, leaving 17 bases between. Germline values: CDR1 SQVTM, CDR2 ANQGSEA. The CDR3 contains 14 residues. The full variable domain, rest sourced from reference TRBV29-1 and TRBJ1-4, is SAVISQKPSRDICQRGTSLTIQCQVDSQVTMMFWYRQQPGQSLTLIATANQGSEATYESGFVIDKFPISRPNLTFSTLTVSNMSPEDSSIYLCSVVILGLGEKLFFGSGTQLSVL.

CDR3 DNA sequence: TGTGCCAGCACTATTGACAGGGGAAATGAAAAACTGTTTTTT. Its translation is CASTIDRGNEKLFF. The chain is built from TRBV6-6 and TRBJ1-4; 8 bases are shared with TRBD1. Germline CDR1 and CDR2: MNHNY and SVGAGI (reference sequence). The J segment lost 5 bases and the V segment lost 7 bases, leaving 6 bases of the junction unmatched. The CDR3 runs 14 residues.

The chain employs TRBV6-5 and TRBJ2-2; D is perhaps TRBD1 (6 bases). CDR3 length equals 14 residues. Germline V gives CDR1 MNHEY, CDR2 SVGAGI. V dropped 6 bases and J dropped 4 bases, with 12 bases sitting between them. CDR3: CASRADRFTGELFF. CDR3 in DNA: TGTGCCAGCAGAGCTGACAGGTTCACCGGGGAGCTGTTTTTT.

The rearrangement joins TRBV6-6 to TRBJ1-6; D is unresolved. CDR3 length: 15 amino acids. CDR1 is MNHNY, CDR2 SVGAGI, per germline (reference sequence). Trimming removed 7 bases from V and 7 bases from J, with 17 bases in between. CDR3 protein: CASIQGPALNSPLHF. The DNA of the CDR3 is TGTGCCAGCATCCAAGGGCCCGCCTTAAATTCACCCCTCCACTTT.

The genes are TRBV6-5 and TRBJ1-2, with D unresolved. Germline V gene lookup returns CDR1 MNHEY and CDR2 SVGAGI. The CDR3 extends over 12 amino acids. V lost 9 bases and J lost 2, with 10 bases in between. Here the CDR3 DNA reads TGTGCCAGTGGGGATCTGAACTATGGCTACACCTTC. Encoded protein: CASGDLNYGYTF.